This passage covers 10 T cell receptor beta chains from one sample sequenced in a study of T cell clonality in common variable immunodeficiency. Assay used: immunoSEQ multiplex PCR; TCRdb lists only in-frame clones, some missing. This sample includes about 37,000 clones with no singletons; its ten biggest clones take up 3% to 4.5%. Sequencing used peripheral blood mononuclear cells. The receptors were sampled from a person aged 18 to 69 in good health.

This clone occurred many times. With the read ending 3 residues before the CDR3 end, the germline J gene is used to fill in that end. This rearrangement joins TRBV5-1 to TRBJ2-3, with TRBD2 matching over 14 bases. Trimming cost V 2 bases and J 2 bases; bases outside gene matches: 4. This CDR3 is built from 17 residues. The germline V gene encodes CDR1 SGHRS and CDR2 YFSETQ. CDR3 in amino acids: CASSLGTSGGPTDTQYF. The CDR3 bases that were read are TGCGCCAGCAGCTTAGGGACTAGCGGGGGACCCACAGATACG.

This clone was recorded at least ten times. The read stops 3 residues short of the end of the CDR3; the missing end is completed from the germline J gene. This chain connects TRBV5-6 to TRBJ1-3; D not resolved. V lost 1 base, J lost 0 bases, and 8 bases lay in between. The CDR3 loop spans 15 amino acids. Germline CDR1 SGHDT, CDR2 YYEEEE. The CDR3 spells CASSLSSYSGNTIYF. CDR3 bases read: TGTGCCAGCAGCTTGTCCAGTTACTCTGGAAACACC. The full variable domain, in which reference TRBV5-6 and TRBJ1-3 provide the parts outside the CDR3, is DAGVTQSPTHLIKTRGQQVTLRCSPKSGHDTVSWYQQALGQGPQFIFQYYEEEERQRGNFPDRFSGHQFPNYSSELNVNALLLGDSALYLCASSLSSYSGNTIYFGEGSWLTVV.

Many counts were recorded for this clone. Read data end 3 residues before the CDR3 end; the end is taken from the germline J gene. The gene calls are TRBV30 and TRBJ1-1, with unresolved D. Between the trimmed V and J ends, which lost 2 bases and 0 bases, there was a span of 13 bases. This CDR3 spans 15 amino acids. Germline V gene data show CDR1 as GTSNPN and CDR2 as SVGIG (reference sequence). This chain's CDR3 is CAWSIRGGLNTEAFF. Partial CDR3 DNA: TGTGCCTGGAGTATACGAGGCGGCTTGAACACTGAA.

There are many counts of this clone. The read terminates 3 residues ahead of where the CDR3 ends, so the germline J gene completes it. The rearrangement links TRBV20-1 to TRBJ2-7; D gene uncertain. The CDR3 loop spans 12 amino acids. Trimming left V 3 bases short and J 1 base short, with 7 bases between. CDR1 and CDR2 (germline): DFQATT, SNEGSKA (reference sequence). The CDR3 bases that were read are TGCAGTGCTAGGCCCGGTTCCTACGAG. This gives the protein CSARPGSYE. The full CDR3 is CSARPGSYEQYF.

A remark on this clone: The observed sequence ends 3 residues before the CDR3 terminus, with the missing tail filled in from the germline J gene. The chain recombines TRBV25-1 with TRBJ2-3; TRBD2 matches at 7 bases. Germline V CDR1 and CDR2: MGHDK, SYGVNS. Trimming took 3 bases from V and 4 from J; bases not matched to a gene: 22. This CDR3 has 20 amino acids. The sequenced part of the CDR3 DNA is TGTGCCAGCAGTGATCCCCCCCTAAAGGCTAGCGGTCGAGATCCAGATACG. As protein: CASSDPPLKASGRDPDT. The CDR3 in its entirety is CASSDPPLKASGRDPDTQYF.

As regards this clone: Coverage ceases 3 residues before the CDR3 finishes, and the germline J gene fills in the end. This chain joins TRBV2 and TRBJ1-5; a weak D match, TRBD1 (5 bases). The CDR3 totals 17 residues. The V end was cut by 0 bases, the J end by 3 bases, with 15 bases between. The V gene's germline CDR1 is SNHLY and CDR2 FYNNEI. The CDR3 region is CASSEARSAGLNQPQHF. Incomplete CDR3 DNA: TGTGCCAGCAGTGAAGCCCGTAGTGCAGGGCTCAATCAGCCC. The full variable domain, rest sourced from reference TRBV2 and TRBJ1-5, is EPEVTQTPSHQVTQMGQEVILRCVPISNHLYFYWYRQILGQKVEFLVSFYNNEISEKSEIFDDQFSVERPDGSNFTLKIRSTKLEDSAMYFCASSEARSAGLNQPQHFGDGTRLSIL.

This clone has a count of ten or more. The read terminates 3 residues ahead of where the CDR3 ends, so the germline J gene completes it. The chain is built from TRBV19 and TRBJ2-1, with a tentative D call TRBD1 (5 bases). The CDR3 length is 14 residues. Looked up from germline, CDR1 is LNHDA and CDR2 is SQIVND (reference sequence). Trimming stripped 5 bases from V and 2 bases from J, with 10 bases between. CDR3 sequence: CASSFQGTYNEQFF. CDR3 DNA, as far as it was read: TGTGCCAGTAGTTTTCAGGGTACCTACAATGAG.

This clone was detected ten times or more. The observed sequence ends 3 residues before the CDR3 terminus, with the missing tail filled in from the germline J gene. The chain is built from TRBV18 and TRBJ1-3, with no clear D. The V gene's germline CDR1 is KGHSH and CDR2 LQKENI. The CDR3 has 16 amino acids. Trimming took off 2 bases at V and 2 bases at J, with 13 bases between the two ends. CDR3 DNA (partial): TGTGCCAGCTCACCAATCGATCAGAGAACTGGAAACACC. Translating gives CASSPIDQRTGNT. The full CDR3 protein is CASSPIDQRTGNTIYF.

This clone was seen repeatedly, ten times or more. Read data end 3 residues before the CDR3 end; the end is taken from the germline J gene. The gene calls are TRBV2 and TRBJ2-7, with 16 nucleotides matching TRBD2. CDR1 SNHLY and CDR2 FYNNEI come from the germline V gene. V dropped 10 bases and J dropped 2; count of bases not matched to a gene: 11. The CDR3 is 17 residues long. The CDR3 DNA, read in part, is TGTGCCACCTTTACCGGGACTAGCGGGAGGGGCCCCTACGAG. It encodes CATFTGTSGRGPYE. From start to end, the CDR3 is CATFTGTSGRGPYEQYF.

This clone was seen ten or more times. CDR3 protein: CASSPGAGTNEKLFF. Incomplete CDR3 DNA: TGTGCCAGCAGCCCAGGGGCAGGAACTAATGAAAAA. This chain links TRBV7-6 with TRBJ1-4, with a possible D match to TRBD1 (6 bases). Read data end 3 residues before the CDR3 end; the end is taken from the germline J gene. The CDR3 loop spans 15 amino acids. Per the germline V gene, CDR1 is SGHVS and CDR2 is FNYEAQ. V lost 5 bases and J 1 base, leaving 11 bases between the germline ends.